A selection of T cell receptor beta chains follows, all from one sample in a study of blood T cell repertoires in COVID-19. This table comes from immunoSEQ multiplex PCR, and its TCRdb copy is limited to in-frame clones, with some not included. Among 150,000 to 200,000 clones listed, 85% were seen once. The sequencing sample was made of peripheral blood. The receptors were gathered from a man aged 55 to 70 with COVID-19, enrolled during active disease. Both conserved end residues are part of each CDR3. A D gene is named only where the DNA matches it firmly. Size values are once, few and many counts, or a class for expanded clones, and some rows have none.

abundance	d_gene	j_gene	v_gene	CDR3nt	CDR3aa
-	-	TRBJ2-1	TRBV7-2	TGTGCCAGCAGGCCCAATGGGGGCGGGCACAATGAGCAGTTCTTC	CASRPNGGGHNEQFF
few	TRBD2	TRBJ2-3	TRBV2	TGTGCCAGCAGAGAAGGCGGGAGGGCCCTAGATACGCAGTATTTT	CASREGGRALDTQYF
-	TRBD1	TRBJ1-1	TRBV5-1	TGCGCCAGCAGCACCAGGGGGCGGTTTACGTCCACTGAAGCTTTCTTT	CASSTRGRFTSTEAFF
-	TRBD2	TRBJ2-1	TRBV6-6	TGTGCCAGCAGTTACAATTTAGCGGGAGGGGGAAATGAGCAGTTCTTC	CASSYNLAGGGNEQFF
-	TRBD1	TRBJ2-1	TRBV30	TGTGCCTGGAACAGGGGCGTCCTAAATGAGCAGTTCTTC	CAWNRGVLNEQFF
once	TRBD1	TRBJ1-5	TRBV24-1	TGTGCCACCAGTGATTCCGGGACAGGGAATCAGCCCCAGCATTTT	CATSDSGTGNQPQHF
-	TRBD2	TRBJ2-7	TRBV19	TGTGCCAGTAGTCCCACCAGGACTAGCGGCTCCTACGAGCAGTACTTC	CASSPTRTSGSYEQYF
few	-	TRBJ1-5	TRBV5-6	TGTGCCAGCAGCTTGATGGGGGGGGATCAGCCCCAGCATTTT	CASSLMGGDQPQHF
few	TRBD1	TRBJ1-4	TRBV7-8	TGTGCCAGCAGCGCCCTCGGGACAGGGGGCGGGAGGGAACTGTTTTTT	CASSALGTGGGRELFF
-	-	TRBJ1-6	TRBV6-4	TGTGCCAGCAGTGGCAGGGATGGGTCACCCCTCCACTTT	CASSGRDGSPLHF
-	-	TRBJ2-3	TRBV5-1	TGCGCCAGCAGCCTGATGGGGGGTGGCACAGATACGCAGTATTTT	CASSLMGGGTDTQYF
-	-	TRBJ1-1	TRBV7-2	TGTGCCAGCAGCCCCCTGACAGGGAACACTGAAGCTTTCTTT	CASSPLTGNTEAFF
-	TRBD1	TRBJ1-1	TRBV6-5	TGTGCCAGCAGAGAGACAGGGGAGGGTGAAGCTTTCTTT	CASRETGEGEAFF
-	TRBD1	TRBJ2-5	TRBV20-1	TGCGCGGACAGGGAACAAGAGACCCAGTACTTC	CADREQETQYF
once	-	TRBJ1-4	TRBV10-3	TGTGCCATCAGTGAGTCGACCGGAGGCGGAAAACTGTTTTTT	CAISESTGGGKLFF
-	-	TRBJ1-5	TRBV28	TGTGCCAGTGGATGGGGGGGGAATCAGCCCCAGCATTTT	CASGWGGNQPQHF
once	-	TRBJ2-1	TRBV25-1	TGTGCCAGCAGTGAATACGGGAACGGTGAGCAGTTCTTC	CASSEYGNGEQFF
-	TRBD1	TRBJ2-2	TRBV7-3	TGTGTCAGCAGCCTCCGACAGGGCTATTCGAACACCGGGGAGCTGTTTTTT	CVSSLRQGYSNTGELFF
-	-	TRBJ1-5	TRBV6-5	TGTGCCACTGGGGGGGAGGGCGGTCGACAGCCCCAGCATTTT	CATGGEGGRQPQHF
-	-	TRBJ2-3	TRBV7-8	TGTGCCAGCAGCTTAGGTACCGCGGGACCCACAGATACGCAGTATTTT	CASSLGTAGPTDTQYF
-	TRBD2	TRBJ2-2	TRBV9	TGTGCCAGCAGCCCAAGGGAGGGGTCCGGGGAGCTGTTTTTT	CASSPREGSGELFF
-	-	TRBJ1-2	TRBV30	TGTGCCTGGAGATCAGGGTCTAACTATGGCTACACCTTC	CAWRSGSNYGYTF
-	-	TRBJ2-7	TRBV9	TGTGCCAGCAGCGTAGCTGCAGGGGGAGGGCAGTACTTC	CASSVAAGGGQYF
-	TRBD1	TRBJ2-1	TRBV6-1	TGTGCCAGCAGTGTGGTGGGGACAGGGGTCCCCGATGAGCAGTTCTTC	CASSVVGTGVPDEQFF
-	-	TRBJ1-3	TRBV10-1	TGCGCCAGCTGGACAGTCTCCGACTCTGGAAACACCATATATTTT	CASWTVSDSGNTIYF
-	-	TRBJ1-1	TRBV5-1	TGCGCCAGTTCCCCCGCCGCTATGAACACTGAAGCTTTCTTT	CASSPAAMNTEAFF
-	TRBD1	TRBJ1-2	TRBV7-9	TGTGCCAGCACCCCACAGGGGTTGGACTATGGCTACACCTTC	CASTPQGLDYGYTF
few	-	TRBJ2-2	TRBV3-1/TRBV3-2	TGTGCCAGCCGGTACAGTTCGAACACCGGGGAGCTGTTTTTT	CASRYSSNTGELFF
-	TRBD1	TRBJ1-2	TRBV14	TGTGCCAGCAGCCAAGATCGCAGGGGGAATATCTATGGCTACACCTTC	CASSQDRRGNIYGYTF
few	TRBD1	TRBJ1-1	TRBV7-8	TGTGCCAGCAGCTTAGGGTCAGGGGGGTTCACTGAAGCTTTCTTT	CASSLGSGGFTEAFF
-	TRBD1	TRBJ2-5	TRBV6-5	TGTGCCAGCAGTCTGGACAGGGAATACCAAGAGACCCAGTACTTC	CASSLDREYQETQYF
-	-	TRBJ1-2	TRBV11-2	TGTGCCAGCAGCTTCTCAGGGGACGCGCCAGGCTACACCTTC	CASSFSGDAPGYTF
few	TRBD1	TRBJ1-5	TRBV6-2/TRBV6-3	TGTGCCAGCAGTCTTCTAGGGACAGCCAACAATCAGCCCCAGCATTTT	CASSLLGTANNQPQHF
-	TRBD2	TRBJ2-5	TRBV4-1	TGCGCCAGCAGCCAACTTAGGAGACTAGCTGCGGAGACCCAGTACTTC	CASSQLRRLAAETQYF
-	-	TRBJ1-5	TRBV21-1	TGTGCCAGAACAGGGACAGGGTTTCTAAGTAGCAATCAGCCCCAGCATTTT	CARTGTGFLSSNQPQHF
-	-	TRBJ1-1	TRBV4-1	TGCGCCAGCAGCCAAGGTCCACCCCCGAGGGACACTGAAGCTTTCTTT	CASSQGPPPRDTEAFF
-	-	TRBJ1-1	TRBV19	TGTGCCAGTAGTATCCCCCTTGGCCAGTCCACTGAAGCTTTCTTT	CASSIPLGQSTEAFF
-	-	TRBJ1-2	TRBV18	TGTGCCAGCTCACCAGGAACAGCCGCCTATGGCTACACCTTC	CASSPGTAAYGYTF
-	TRBD1	TRBJ1-5	TRBV7-2	TGTGCCAGCAGCTCCCGGGACAGGGGCAATCAGCCCCAGCATTTT	CASSSRDRGNQPQHF